This is a list of T cell receptor beta chains from one sample in a study of CD8 T cells in ankylosing spondylitis. Using its own MiXCR run on the 5' RACE reads, TCRdb lists one record per CDR3 protein. Here the sample spans about 130,000 distinct CDR3 sequences, roughly 9% being singletons. The sequencing input was blood, either unsorted or a sorted T cell fraction (not recorded which). The source of these receptors is a male donor with ankylosing spondylitis or in good health (not recorded which). Both conserved end residues are part of each CDR3. A D gene is named only where the DNA matches it firmly. A clone size is listed for some rows: how often the clone was seen (once, few, many), or a class if it is expanded.

d_call	v_call	clone_size	j_call	cdr3_aa	cdr3_nt
NA	TRBV6-6	NA	TRBJ1-2	CASSYERRYGYTF	TGTGCCAGCAGTTACGAGCGGAGGTATGGCTACACCTTC
NA	TRBV5-1	many	TRBJ2-1	CASSSGFSGYNEQFF	TGCGCCAGCAGCTCCGGGTTTAGCGGCTACAATGAGCAGTTCTTC
NA	TRBV5-8	many	TRBJ2-1	CASSSTQTSKSYNEQFF	TGTGCCAGCAGCTCCACTCAAACTAGTAAATCCTACAATGAGCAGTTCTTC
NA	TRBV6-2/TRBV6-3	NA	TRBJ2-3	CASSYFQLSGGEGMNF	TGTGCCAGCAGTTACTTCCAACTGAGTGGGGGAGAGGGAATGAATTTT
TRBD1	TRBV5-1	many	TRBJ2-7	CASTQGASYEQYF	TGCGCCAGCACGCAGGGGGCCTCCTACGAGCAGTACTTC
NA	TRBV20-1	many	TRBJ2-1	CIARFGGSGEGEQFF	TGCATTGCTAGATTTGGAGGGTCAGGGGAAGGTGAGCAGTTCTTC
TRBD2	TRBV11-2	many	TRBJ2-3	CASSLVGTSGLGSDTQYF	TGTGCCAGCAGCTTAGTGGGGACTAGCGGTTTGGGTTCAGATACGCAGTATTTT
TRBD2	TRBV28	NA	TRBJ2-5	CASTIGLAGPQETQYF	TGTGCCAGCACGATAGGACTAGCGGGGCCTCAAGAGACCCAGTACTTC
TRBD1	TRBV7-7	few	TRBJ2-5	CASSLSPTGGRETQYF	TGTGCTAGCAGCTTAAGTCCGACAGGGGGCCGGGAGACCCAGTACTTC
NA	TRBV4-2	once	TRBJ1-2	CASSQVGPGEVYGYTF	TGTGCCAGCAGCCAAGTTGGGCCGGGCGAAGTCTATGGCTACACCTTC
TRBD2	TRBV20-1	many	TRBJ2-2	CSALTGTRFVGELFF	TGCAGTGCTTTAACCGGGACTAGGTTTGTCGGGGAGCTGTTTTTT
NA	TRBV5-1	many	TRBJ1-1	CASSSATVTEAFF	TGCGCCAGCAGCTCGGCGACAGTCACTGAAGCTTTCTTT
NA	TRBV12-3/TRBV12-4	NA	TRBJ2-5	CASSLVGGETQYF	TGTGCCAGCAGTTTAGTGGGAGGAGAGACCCAGTACTTC
NA	TRBV7-2	few	TRBJ1-6	CASSPSVGRYNSPLHF	TGTGCCAGCAGCCCCTCGGTGGGGCGGTATAATTCACCCCTCCACTTT
NA	TRBV29-1	few	TRBJ2-3	CSVDVGATDTQYF	TGCAGCGTTGACGTGGGAGCCACAGATACGCAGTATTTT
NA	TRBV29-1	many	TRBJ2-7	CSVEIPGPSSYEQYF	TGCAGCGTTGAGATACCGGGACCAAGCTCCTACGAGCAGTACTTC
NA	TRBV12-3/TRBV12-4	NA	TRBJ2-1	CASTTLLAGNEQFF	TGTGCCAGCACGACCCTACTAGCAGGCAATGAGCAGTTCTTC
NA	TRBV12-3/TRBV12-4	few	TRBJ2-7	CASSFLDEQYF	TGTGCCAGCAGTTTCCTGGACGAGCAGTACTTC
NA	TRBV5-1	many	TRBJ2-7	CASSTAGYEQYF	TGCGCCAGCAGCACGGCGGGGTACGAGCAGTACTTC
TRBD2	TRBV20-1	many	TRBJ2-7	CSARDSGRAVEQYF	TGCAGTGCTAGAGATAGCGGGAGGGCCGTCGAGCAGTACTTC
NA	TRBV12-3/TRBV12-4	few	TRBJ1-6	CASSSTESSYNSPLHF	TGTGCCAGCAGTTCGACAGAGAGCTCCTATAATTCACCCCTCCACTTT
NA	TRBV20-1	many	TRBJ2-7	CSARDSGDIGYYEQYF	TGCAGTGCTAGAGATTCGGGGGACATTGGTTACTACGAGCAGTACTTC
TRBD2	TRBV20-1	NA	TRBJ2-5	CSAILAGGRETQYF	TGCAGTGCAATACTAGCGGGAGGGCGGGAGACCCAGTACTTC
TRBD2	TRBV7-3	few	TRBJ2-5	CASSPNAGVETQYF	TGTGCCAGCAGCCCTAATGCGGGAGTAGAGACCCAGTACTTC
TRBD2	TRBV20-1	many	TRBJ2-1	CSARDPAGGGKGRSEQFF	TGCAGTGCTAGAGATCCAGCGGGAGGGGGTAAAGGCAGGTCTGAGCAGTTCTTC
TRBD2	TRBV4-3	NA	TRBJ2-3	CASSQTSGRTDTQYF	TGCGCCAGCAGCCAAACTAGCGGACGCACAGATACGCAGTATTTT
TRBD2	TRBV20-1	NA	TRBJ2-7	CSARPLSGTSGYEQYF	TGCAGTGCCCGCCCCCTTTCCGGGACTAGCGGCTACGAGCAGTACTTC
NA	TRBV4-1	NA	TRBJ2-5	CASSQVRTLETQYF	TGCGCCAGCAGCCAAGTTCGCACCCTGGAGACCCAGTACTTC
TRBD2	TRBV20-1	many	TRBJ2-1	CSARTSGYNEQFF	TGCAGTGCAAGGACTAGCGGCTACAATGAGCAGTTCTTC
NA	TRBV20-1	many	TRBJ1-1	CSARRGQPNTEAFF	TGCAGTGCTAGGAGGGGCCAGCCGAACACTGAAGCTTTCTTT
NA	TRBV12-3/TRBV12-4	few	TRBJ2-2	CASSDLAVYEYTGELFF	TGTGCCAGCAGTGACTTAGCGGTGTATGAGTACACCGGGGAGCTGTTTTTT
NA	TRBV20-1	many	TRBJ2-5	CSARWTADLGTQYF	TGCAGTGCTAGGTGGACAGCCGATCTCGGGACCCAGTACTTC
TRBD1	TRBV11-2	NA	TRBJ1-4	CASSSPKTGTAARTNEKLFF	TGTGCCAGCAGCTCCCCAAAAACCGGGACAGCCGCCCGAACTAATGAAAAACTGTTTTTT
NA	TRBV2	many	TRBJ1-6	CASSGGVWNSPLHF	TGTGCCAGCAGTGGGGGGGTTTGGAATTCACCCCTCCACTTT
NA	TRBV7-2	many	TRBJ1-1	CASSWGTGNTEAFF	TGTGCCAGCAGCTGGGGTACAGGGAACACTGAAGCTTTCTTT
TRBD2	TRBV20-1	many	TRBJ2-7	CSARDYRGYEQYF	TGCAGTGCCCGGGACTATAGAGGCTACGAGCAGTACTTC
TRBD1	TRBV20-1	many	TRBJ2-3	CSARENRGLDTQYF	TGCAGTGCTAGGGAAAACAGGGGGCTCGATACGCAGTATTTT
TRBD1	TRBV29-1	many	TRBJ1-2	CSVEGGQTNYGYTF	TGCAGCGTTGAAGGGGGACAGACCAACTATGGCTACACCTTC
NA	TRBV20-1	many	TRBJ2-1	CSARVNNEQFF	TGCAGTGCTAGGGTGAACAATGAGCAGTTCTTC
TRBD1	TRBV29-1	many	TRBJ2-4	CSVVGTGDTNIQYF	TGCAGCGTTGTCGGGACAGGGGATACAAACATTCAGTACTTC